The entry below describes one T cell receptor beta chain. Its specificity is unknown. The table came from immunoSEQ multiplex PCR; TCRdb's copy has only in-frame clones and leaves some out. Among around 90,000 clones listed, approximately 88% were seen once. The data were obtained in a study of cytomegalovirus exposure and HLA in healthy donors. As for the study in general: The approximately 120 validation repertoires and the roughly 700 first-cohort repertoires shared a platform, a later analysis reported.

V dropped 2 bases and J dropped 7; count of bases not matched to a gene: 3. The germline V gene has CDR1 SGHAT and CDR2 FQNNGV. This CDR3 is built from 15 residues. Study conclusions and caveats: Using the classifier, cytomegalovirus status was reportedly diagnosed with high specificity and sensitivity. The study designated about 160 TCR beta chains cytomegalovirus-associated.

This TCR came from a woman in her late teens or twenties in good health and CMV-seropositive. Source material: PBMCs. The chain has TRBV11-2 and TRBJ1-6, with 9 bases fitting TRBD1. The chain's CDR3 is CASSLRDRVNSPLHF. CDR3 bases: TGTGCCAGCAGCTTAAGGGACAGGGTCAATTCACCCCTCCACTTT.